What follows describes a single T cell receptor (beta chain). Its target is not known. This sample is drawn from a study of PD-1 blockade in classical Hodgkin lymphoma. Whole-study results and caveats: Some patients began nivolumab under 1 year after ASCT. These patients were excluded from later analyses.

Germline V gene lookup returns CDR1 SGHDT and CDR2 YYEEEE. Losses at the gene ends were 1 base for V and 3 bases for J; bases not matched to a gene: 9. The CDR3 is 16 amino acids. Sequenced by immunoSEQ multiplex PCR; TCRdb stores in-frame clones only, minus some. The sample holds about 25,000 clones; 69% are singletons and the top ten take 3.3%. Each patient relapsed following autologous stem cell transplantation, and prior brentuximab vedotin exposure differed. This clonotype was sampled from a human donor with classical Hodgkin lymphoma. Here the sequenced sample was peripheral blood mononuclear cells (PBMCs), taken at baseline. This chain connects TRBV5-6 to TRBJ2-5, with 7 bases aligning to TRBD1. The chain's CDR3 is CASSLRSRGLKETQYF. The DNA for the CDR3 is TGTGCCAGCAGCTTGAGAAGCAGGGGGTTGAAAGAGACCCAGTACTTC.